Sequencing of this TCR beta chain was carried out in a study of cytomegalovirus exposure and HLA in healthy donors. For the study at large: Early released data comprised 80 million to 90 million unique TCRs from HLA-typed donors.

Regarding this clone: Antigen: not known.

Researchers ran the PCR with 60 Vbeta and 13 Jbeta primers. Only in-frame clones appear in the TCRdb table, and some are missing; sequencing was by immunoSEQ multiplex PCR. The data show 95,000 to 150,000 clones, roughly 80% seen once. Every donor was a healthy person donating bone marrow. Study-wide results and caveats: Most TCR sequences were rare, but some public TCRs occurred in many donors. TCR beta V- and J-gene trimming was later associated with a missense DCLRE1C variant.

This receptor was obtained from a man aged 60 to 75 in good health and CMV-seropositive. Sequencing was performed on PBMCs.

The CDR3 sequence: CASTGSLVDYGYTF. The CDR3, as DNA: TGTGCCAGCACCGGGAGTCTTGTAGACTATGGCTACACCTTC. The chain combines TRBV2 with TRBJ1-2, with no clear D. V was shortened by 7 bases and J by 3 bases, with 15 bases between the two germline ends. The CDR3 contains 14 residues. Germline loops: CDR1 SNHLY, CDR2 FYNNEI.